This T cell receptor (beta chain) was identified during a study of T cell repertoires in cytomegalovirus infection. The overall study: CMV infection together with matching HLA type was indicated by public TCR beta signatures. Points from the study as a whole: The ex vivo response showed dominance by HLA-C-restricted CMV-specific TCR beta clonotypes.

V gave up 7 bases and J gave up 1 base, with 13 bases separating them. This CDR3 is built from 14 residues. Germline V gene data show CDR1 as MNHEY and CDR2 as SVGAGI. With respect to this clonotype: Its cognate antigen is unknown.

TCRdb reprocessed the reads via MiXCR and lists one record per CDR3 protein. The sample lists approximately 730,000 distinct CDR3 sequences, almost 30% seen once, with about 12% in the top ten. The sequence derives from a human donor in good health (CMV status not recorded). Some clones in this sample may be carry-over from other donors' samples. This specimen was cultured CD8+ T cells from PBMCs, taken from culture after CMV antigen stimulation. The chain links TRBV6-5 to TRBJ2-5, with D hard to call. The CDR3 spells CASTPGRAQETQYF. As DNA, the CDR3 is TGTGCCAGCACCCCCGGAAGGGCCCAAGAGACCCAGTACTTC.